This TCR beta chain comes out of a study of blood T cell repertoires in COVID-19. The V end was cut by 5 bases, the J end by 0 bases, with 16 bases between. The CDR3 has 17 amino acids. Germline V gene data show CDR1 as LNHDA and CDR2 as SQIVND (reference sequence). Original handling: Reference gene primer amplification gave estimated nucleated cell counts. Assay: immunoSEQ multiplex PCR; the TCRdb copy retains only in-frame clones and omits some. That table furnishes V, J and clone size, whereas the DNA furnished D and trimming. The profile shows under 200,000 clones, 75% to 85% of them singletons. Source material: PBMCs or T cells enriched from blood (not recorded which). The sequence came from a woman in her sixties or seventies who had recovered from COVID-19. J is TRBJ1-4 and V is TRBV19, with a weak D call TRBD1 (5 bases). The CDR3, as DNA: TGTGCCAGTAGTTTAAACCCGGACATCGCAACTAATGAAAAACTGTTTTTT. Its protein is CASSLNPDIATNEKLFF.